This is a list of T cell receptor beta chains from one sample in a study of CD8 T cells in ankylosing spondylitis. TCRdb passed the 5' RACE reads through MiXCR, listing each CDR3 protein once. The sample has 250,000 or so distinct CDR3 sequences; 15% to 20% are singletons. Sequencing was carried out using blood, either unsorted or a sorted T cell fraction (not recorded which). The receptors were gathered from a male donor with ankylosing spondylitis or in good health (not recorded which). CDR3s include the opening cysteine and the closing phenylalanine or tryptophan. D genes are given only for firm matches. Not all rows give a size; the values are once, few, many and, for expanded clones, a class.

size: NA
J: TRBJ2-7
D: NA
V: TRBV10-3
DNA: TGTGCCATCAGTGGGGATGACGGAACCTACGAGCAGTACTTC
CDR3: CAISGDDGTYEQYF

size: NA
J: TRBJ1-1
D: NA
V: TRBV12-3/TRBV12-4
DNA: TGTGCCAGCAGTTTTACGGGGGTAGCTTTCTTT
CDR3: CASSFTGVAFF

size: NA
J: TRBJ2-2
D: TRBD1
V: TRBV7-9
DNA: TGTGCCAGCAGCCAGAGGGCGACAGGGCGGGACACCGGGGAGCTGTTTTTT
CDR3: CASSQRATGRDTGELFF

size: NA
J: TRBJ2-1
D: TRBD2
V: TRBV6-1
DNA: TGTGCCAGCAGCCCAGCGGGGTCGGGCAATGAGCAGTTCTTC
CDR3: CASSPAGSGNEQFF

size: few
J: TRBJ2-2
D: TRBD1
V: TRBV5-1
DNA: TGCGCCAGCAGCCCTGGGGTGGCAGGGGGCGTAAACACCGGGGAGCTGTTTTTT
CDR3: CASSPGVAGGVNTGELFF

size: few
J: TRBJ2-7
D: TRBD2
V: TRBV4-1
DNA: TGCGCCAGCAGCCAAGAGTCTCCTAGCGGGTACTACGAGCAGTACTTC
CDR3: CASSQESPSGYYEQYF

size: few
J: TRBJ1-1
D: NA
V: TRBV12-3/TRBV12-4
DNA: TGTGCCAGCAGTTCCCCAAAGGGCACTGAAGCTTTCTTT
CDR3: CASSSPKGTEAFF

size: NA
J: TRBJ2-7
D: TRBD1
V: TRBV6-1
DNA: TGTGCCAGCAGGCCGGGACAGGGTCCTACCTACGAGCAGTACTTC
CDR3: CASRPGQGPTYEQYF

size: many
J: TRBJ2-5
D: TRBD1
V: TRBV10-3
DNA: TGTGCCATCAGTGAGACAGGGGAATTGGTGGAGACCCAGTACTTC
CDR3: CAISETGELVETQYF

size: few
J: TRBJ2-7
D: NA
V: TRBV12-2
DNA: TGTGGGCGGGCAAGCGGGAGGCCGAAAACCTACGAGCAGTACTTC
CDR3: CGRASGRPKTYEQYF

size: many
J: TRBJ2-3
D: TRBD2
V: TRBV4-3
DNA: TGCGCCAGCAGCCAAGTCCTAGCGGGAGTGGATACGCAGTATTTT
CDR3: CASSQVLAGVDTQYF

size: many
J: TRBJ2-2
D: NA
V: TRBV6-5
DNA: TGTGCCAGCAGTTGTTGGGTGGGAACCGGGGAGCTGTTTTTT
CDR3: CASSCWVGTGELFF

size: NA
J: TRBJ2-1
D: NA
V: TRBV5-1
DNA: TGCGCCAGCAGCTCACTTGCGGGGCCCAATGCCGGGCAGTTCTTC
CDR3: CASSSLAGPNAGQFF

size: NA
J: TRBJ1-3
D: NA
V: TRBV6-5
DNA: TGTGCCAGCAGTTACGCCAGGCTTGACACCATATATTTT
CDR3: CASSYARLDTIYF

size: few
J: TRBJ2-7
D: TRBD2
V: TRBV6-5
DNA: TGTGCCAGCCGAGGGGAGGGGCTCAACTTC
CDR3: CASRGEGLNF

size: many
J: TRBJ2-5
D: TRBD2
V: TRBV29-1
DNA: TGCAGCGTGGTAGGGACTAGCGAGGAGACCCAGTACTTC
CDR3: CSVVGTSEETQYF

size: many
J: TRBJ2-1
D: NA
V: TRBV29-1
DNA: TGCAGCGTTGAAGAAGGGTCGTGGGGAGGAGAGCAGTTCTTC
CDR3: CSVEEGSWGGEQFF

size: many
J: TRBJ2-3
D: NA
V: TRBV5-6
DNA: TGTGCCAGCAGCTTGTGGGGAGATACGCAGTATTTT
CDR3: CASSLWGDTQYF

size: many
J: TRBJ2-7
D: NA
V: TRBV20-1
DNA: TGCAGTGCTAACACCGGGACCTACGAGCAGTACTTC
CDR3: CSANTGTYEQYF

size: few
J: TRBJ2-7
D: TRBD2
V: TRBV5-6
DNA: TGTGCCAGCAGCTGGGGGACTAGCGGCTCCTACGAGCAGTACTTC
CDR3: CASSWGTSGSYEQYF

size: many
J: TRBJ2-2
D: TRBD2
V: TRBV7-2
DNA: TGTGCCAGCAGCTTAGAGCCTAGCGGGAGTTCAGGGGAGCTGTTTTTT
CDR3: CASSLEPSGSSGELFF

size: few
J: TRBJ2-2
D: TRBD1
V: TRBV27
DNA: TGTGCCAGCAGTTTAAGCCGGACAGGGGGCGGCGGGGAGCTGTTTTTT
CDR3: CASSLSRTGGGGELFF